The 10 T cell receptor beta chains listed next were all sequenced from one sample in a study of OX40 agonist ivuxolimab in advanced cancers. This table comes from immunoSEQ multiplex PCR, and its TCRdb copy is limited to in-frame clones, with some not included. The table includes 20,000 to 25,000 clones, approximately 88% detected once. This specimen consisted of CD4+ or CD8+ T cells sorted from blood, obtained in a trial of the OX40 agonist ivuxolimab. These receptors came from an adult with an advanced solid tumor such as melanoma, head and neck, liver or kidney cancer.

The chain couples TRBV27 to TRBJ2-7; D gene ambiguous. The CDR3 consists of 13 residues. Germline V gene sequence: CDR1 MNHEY, CDR2 SMNVEV (reference sequence). V dropped 8 bases and J dropped 2 bases, with 13 bases sitting between them. This CDR3 reads CASRNLLTYEQYF. The CDR3 nucleotides read TGTGCCAGCCGCAACCTATTGACCTACGAGCAGTACTTC.

The chain joins TRBV4-1 to TRBJ2-3; D may be TRBD1 or TRBD2 (6 bases each). V lost 4 bases to trimming and J lost 2 bases, with 25 bases between them. This CDR3 spans 19 amino acids. Germline CDR1 reads MGHRA; CDR2 reads YSYEKL. This CDR3 is CASSPEEGRGHVPTDTQYF. The CDR3 region has the DNA TGCGCCAGCAGCCCGGAGGAGGGTCGGGGGCACGTCCCCACAGATACGCAGTATTTT.

The rearrangement uses TRBV7-9 and TRBJ2-7, with D uncertain. Germline CDR1 SEHNR, CDR2 FQNEAQ (reference sequence). Trimming left V 5 bases short and J 3 bases short, with 8 bases between. The CDR3 is 12 residues long. The CDR3 protein is CASSRRDYEQYF. The CDR3 DNA reads as TGTGCCAGCAGCCGACGCGACTACGAGCAGTACTTC.

The chain links TRBV5-1 to TRBJ2-4; 10 positions match TRBD2. The CDR3 is 17 amino acids. V shed 1 base, J shed 2 bases, and the junction held 6 bases outside the gene matches. From germline, CDR1 is SGHRS and CDR2 YFSETQ. The CDR3 DNA sequence: TGCGCCAGCAGCTTGTATCCTAGCGGGAGTTCCAAAAACATTCAGTACTTC. Translated: CASSLYPSGSSKNIQYF.

This chain links TRBV5-1 with TRBJ2-5; 11 bases map to TRBD2. V lost 2 bases, J lost 3 bases, and 6 bases stayed unmatched. The CDR3 covers 16 residues. Germline V lookup: CDR1 SGHRS, CDR2 YFSETQ. The CDR3 nucleotides are TGCGCCAGCAGCTTAACGACTAGCGGGAAGGAAGAGACCCAGTACTTC. Protein product: CASSLTTSGKEETQYF. Drawing the rest from reference TRBV5-1 and TRBJ2-5, the complete variable domain is KAGVTQTPRYLIKTRGQQVTLSCSPISGHRSVSWYQQTPGQGLQFLFEYFSETQRNKGNFPGRFSGRQFSNSRSEMNVSTLELGDSALYLCASSLTTSGKEETQYFGPGTRLLVL.

This chain joins TRBV27 and TRBJ2-3, with TRBD1 matching 12 bases. This CDR3 contains 16 residues. Germline CDR1 MNHEY, CDR2 SMNVEV (reference sequence). V was pared by 3 bases and J by 4 bases, with 5 bases of the junction left unmatched. Here the CDR3 reads CASSFPGTGGPDTQYF. The CDR3 region has the DNA TGTGCCAGCAGTTTTCCAGGGACAGGGGGCCCAGATACGCAGTATTTT.

The chain is built from TRBV7-9 and TRBJ2-1; perhaps TRBD2 as D (5 bases). In germline, CDR1 is SEHNR, CDR2 FQNEAQ (reference sequence). V was trimmed by 4 bases and J by 7 bases, leaving 11 bases between them. The CDR3 loop spans 13 amino acids. CDR3 loop: CASSYDRGNEQFF. The DNA of the CDR3 is TGTGCCAGCAGCTATGACCGGGGTAATGAGCAGTTCTTC.

The chain has TRBV10-3 and TRBJ1-4, with D perhaps matching TRBD1 (5 bases). The germline CDR1 and CDR2 sequences are ENHRY and SYGVKD. The germline V and J ends were trimmed by 3 bases and 0 bases, with 11 bases remaining between them. CDR3 length: 16 residues. The CDR3, as DNA: TGTGCCATCAGTGACCCTGACAGTTCAACTAATGAAAAACTGTTTTTT. Its protein product is CAISDPDSSTNEKLFF.

The genes are TRBV19 and TRBJ1-5; tentatively, D is TRBD1 (5 bases). V was trimmed by 1 base and J by 3 bases, leaving 10 bases between them. The germline V gene has CDR1 LNHDA and CDR2 SQIVND (reference sequence). The CDR3 spans 15 residues. As DNA, the CDR3 is TGTGCCAGTAGTATAGTAGCACAGGACAATCAGCCCCAGCATTTT. It yields the protein CASSIVAQDNQPQHF. Filled out from reference TRBV19 and TRBJ1-5, the complete variable domain reads DGGITQSPKYLFRKEGQNVTLSCEQNLNHDAMYWYRQDPGQGLRLIYYSQIVNDFQKGDIAEGYSVSREKKESFPLTVTSAQKNPTAFYLCASSIVAQDNQPQHFGDGTRLSIL.

V usage is TRBV28 and J usage is TRBJ1-5; D is unresolved. V shed 3 bases and J shed 0 bases, with 9 bases lying between them. This CDR3 comprises 15 residues. Germline lookup yields CDR1 MDHEN and CDR2 SYDVKM. In DNA, the CDR3 is TGTGCCAGCAGTTTGGCTGTTTATAGCAATCAGCCCCAGCATTTT. It specifies CASSLAVYSNQPQHF.